Shown below are 25 T cell receptor beta chains from a single sample sequenced in a study of type 1 and type 2 diabetes patients. Amplification started from genomic DNA. A primer set of 30 forward and 13 reverse primers amplified the CDR3. MiXCR was run by TCRdb on the multiplex PCR reads, yielding one entry per CDR3 protein. The sample gives 270,000 or so distinct CDR3 sequences, around 47% of which show up once; roughly 15% is in the top ten. The sequencing sample was made of peripheral blood mononuclear cells (PBMCs). These TCRs come from a man between 18 and 35 years old with type 2 diabetes.

This clonotype was found many times. The chain combines TRBV15 with TRBJ1-1; 7 positions agree with TRBD1. This CDR3 comprises 15 residues. The germline gives CDR1 LNHNV, CDR2 YYDKDF (reference sequence). V was clipped by 1 base and J by 4 bases; unmatched bases: 6. CDR3 DNA: TGTGCCACCAGCAGAGGAGACAGGGAAGGCACTGAAGCTTTCTTT. It specifies CATSRGDREGTEAFF.

Concerning this clonotype itself: This may be a read error, as it is one base from a much larger clone. The V and J genes are TRBV25-1 and TRBJ1-1; 8 bases agree with TRBD1. V lost 4 bases to trimming and J lost 4 bases; unmatched junction nucleotides: 11. The germline V gene encodes CDR1 MGHDK and CDR2 SYGVNS. The CDR3 sequence is 16 residues long. The CDR3 DNA is TGTGCCAGCAGTGCAATCTACAGGGGGGAGGGCACTGAAGCTTTCTTT. Protein product: CASSAIYRGEGTEAFF.

The chain is built from TRBV20-1 and TRBJ1-2; no clear D gene. This CDR3 is built from 14 residues. Per germline, CDR1 DFQATT and CDR2 SNEGSKA (reference sequence). V was cut by 5 bases and J by 2 bases, with 15 bases left in between. The CDR3 here is CSAPRPRSNYGYTF. The CDR3 DNA sequence: TGCAGTGCTCCTCGCCCCCGGTCAAACTATGGCTACACCTTC.

The chain recombines TRBV7-2 with TRBJ2-7, with D possibly TRBD1 on 7 matching bases. The CDR3 extends over 16 amino acids. V was clipped by 4 bases and J by 3 bases, with 19 bases between them. CDR1 is SGHTA, CDR2 FQGNSA, per germline. The CDR3 nucleotides are TGTGCCAGCAGCTCAGGGGCAGGGGGGAAAAACTACGAGCAGTACTTC. Encoded protein: CASSSGAGGKNYEQYF.

The chain links TRBV7-8 to TRBJ2-7, with D perhaps matching TRBD1 (5 bases). The germline V gene encodes CDR1 SGHVS and CDR2 FQNEAQ. Trimming removed 1 base at V and 5 bases at J, with 12 bases between. The CDR3 is 14 amino acids. Here the CDR3 reads CASSLGRASDEQYF. The CDR3 region has the DNA TGTGCCAGCAGCTTAGGCAGGGCGTCGGACGAGCAGTACTTC.

This clonotype appeared a few times. The rearrangement uses TRBV2 and TRBJ1-6; no clear D. The CDR3 is made up of 14 amino acids. V lost 6 bases and J 7 bases, leaving 13 bases between the germline ends. Germline CDR1 SNHLY, CDR2 FYNNEI. CDR3: CASRDDPGNSPLHF. CDR3 in DNA: TGTGCCAGCAGAGACGACCCAGGAAATTCACCCCTCCACTTT.

The chain joins TRBV7-2 to TRBJ2-5; D is possibly TRBD2 (5 bases). The J call could be wrong; TRBJ2-1 is a better fit for the DNA end. The germline V gene has CDR1 SGHTA and CDR2 FQGNSA. This CDR3 has 14 residues. For the CDR3, the DNA is TGTGCCAGCAGCTTGAAACTAGGCGACAATGAGCAGTTCTTC. Translation: CASSLKLGDNEQFF.

A single count supports this clonotype. CDR3 nucleotide sequence: TGTGCCAGCAGTTTATCCAGGGGGCTAGGGGCCAACGTCCTGACTTTC. Residues: CASSLSRGLGANVLTF. This chain joins TRBV27 and TRBJ2-6; 8 bases are shared with TRBD1. This CDR3 is built from 16 residues. The ends lost 0 bases at V and 4 bases at J; junction bases unmatched: 2. Germline-derived CDR1 and CDR2 are MNHEY and SMNVEV (reference sequence).

This chain joins TRBV20-1 and TRBJ2-3; 9 positions match TRBD2. This CDR3 is 15 amino acids long. The ends lost 7 bases at V and 2 bases at J; junction bases unmatched: 10. Germline V gene data show CDR1 as DFQATT and CDR2 as SNEGSKA (reference sequence). In DNA form, the CDR3 reads TGCAGTGTCATAGGCGGGAGGGCCAACACAGATACGCAGTATTTT. Amino acid sequence: CSVIGGRANTDTQYF.

This rearrangement joins TRBV7-3 to TRBJ2-7, with 11 bases matching TRBD2. The V segment lost 5 bases and the J segment 0 bases; nucleotides outside the gene matches: 3. Germline V lookup: CDR1 SGHTA, CDR2 FQGTGA. The CDR3 loop spans 15 amino acids. The CDR3 sequence is CASSQGTSGSYEQYF. Here the CDR3 DNA reads TGTGCCAGCAGCCAGGGGACTAGCGGCTCCTACGAGCAGTACTTC.

This clonotype was seen more than once but under ten times. The V gene is TRBV30, the J gene TRBJ2-7, with no clear D. CDR1 is GTSNPN and CDR2 is SVGIG in the germline V gene (reference sequence). The CDR3 is 12 residues long. V was clipped by 1 base and J by 2 bases, with 6 bases between them. CDR3 bases: TGTGCCTGGAGTGGCCGCCCCTACGAGCAGTACTTC. This encodes CAWSGRPYEQYF. The full variable domain, its missing parts supplied by reference TRBV30 and TRBJ2-7, is SQTIHQWPATLVQPVGSPLSLECTVEGTSNPNLYWYRQAAGRGLQLLFYSVGIGQISSEVPQNLSASRPQDRQFILSSKKLLLSDSGFYLCAWSGRPYEQYFGPGTRLTVT.

A remark on this clonotype: The germline gene is not matched at one end of the junction; a read error may be the cause. The chain links TRBV2 to TRBJ1-2; TRBD1 is a possible D gene (6 bases). Germline values: CDR1 SNHLY, CDR2 FYNNEI. The CDR3 spans 16 residues. The CDR3 loop is CASSQPPPGQTNGYTF. The CDR3 nucleotides are TGCGCCAGCAGCCAACCTCCCCCGGGACAAACCAATGGCTACACCTTC.

The rearrangement uses TRBV18 and TRBJ2-5; D call uncertain. V was cut by 1 base and J by 5 bases, with 14 bases left in between. CDR1 and CDR2 (germline): KGHSH, LQKENI. The CDR3 loop spans 15 amino acids. The CDR3 DNA follows: TGTGCCAGCTCACCACGTGTCGTAGAGGTTGAGACCCAGTACTTC. Its translation: CASSPRVVEVETQYF.

This chain connects TRBV6-4 to TRBJ1-1; TRBD1 matches 8 bases. Germline V gene sequence: CDR1 MRHNA, CDR2 SNTAGT. The length of the CDR3 is 16 residues. V dropped 0 bases and J dropped 4; count of bases not matched to a gene: 7. CDR3 DNA sequence: TGTGCCAGCAGTGACTCATCAGGGGGCTCGGGCACTGAAGCTTTCTTT. This sequence encodes CASSDSSGGSGTEAFF.

This clonotype was picked up a small number of times. The chain couples TRBV12-3 or TRBV12-4 to TRBJ1-1; D gene uncertain. There are 12 residues in the CDR3. The ends were cut back, 5 bases at V and 6 bases at J, with 10 bases in the middle. The CDR3 sequence: CASSPDGAEAFF. CDR3 nucleotides: TGTGCCAGCAGTCCCGATGGGGCTGAAGCTTTCTTT.

The rearrangement joins TRBV19 to TRBJ2-7; tentative D call: TRBD1 (5 bases). CDR3 length: 14 residues. From germline, CDR1 is LNHDA and CDR2 SQIVND (reference sequence). V lost 3 bases and J lost 1, with 10 bases in between. The CDR3 here is CASSIRDRSYEQYF. The CDR3 DNA follows: TGTGCCAGTAGTATTAGAGACAGATCCTACGAGCAGTACTTC.

At least ten counts were recorded for this clonotype. This chain joins TRBV2 and TRBJ2-7, with D uncertain. The V gene's germline CDR1 is SNHLY and CDR2 FYNNEI. The V gene lost 1 base and the J gene lost 0 bases, with 7 bases spanning the gap. This CDR3 spans 14 amino acids. CDR3 protein: CASSEVGSSYEQYF. The CDR3 DNA is TGTGCCAGCAGTGAAGTGGGAAGCTCCTACGAGCAGTACTTC.

The chain carries TRBV20-1 and TRBJ1-2; D unresolved. This CDR3 spans 12 amino acids. Trimming pared 6 bases from V and 5 bases from J, leaving 13 bases between. The germline gives CDR1 DFQATT, CDR2 SNEGSKA (reference sequence). CDR3 protein: CSAAAQLYGYTF. The CDR3 DNA reads TGCAGTGCGGCGGCGCAGTTATATGGCTACACCTTC.

This rearrangement joins TRBV6-6 to TRBJ1-1; D possibly corresponds to TRBD1 (6 bases). The CDR3 has 13 residues. The ends were cut back, 4 bases at V and 2 bases at J, with 8 bases in the middle. Germline-derived CDR1 and CDR2 are MNHNY and SVGAGI (reference sequence). The CDR3 nucleotides read TGTGCCAGCAGTTCAGGGGAAAACACTGAAGCTTTCTTT. Its protein is CASSSGENTEAFF.

This chain links TRBV15 with TRBJ1-3; D is possibly TRBD1 (6 bases). The germline V gene has CDR1 LNHNV and CDR2 YYDKDF (reference sequence). CDR3 size: 15 residues. V lost 3 bases and J lost 6, with 15 bases in between. DNA for the CDR3: TGTGCCACCAGCAGGGGGGACAACAGGAAAAACACCATATATTTT. The encoded protein is CATSRGDNRKNTIYF.

In the case of this clonotype: Being one base from a much bigger clone, this may be a read error. The chain joins TRBV13 to TRBJ2-2; D not resolved. The CDR3 runs to 13 residues. Germline CDR1 and CDR2: PRHDT and FYEKMQ (reference sequence). V was trimmed by 9 bases and J by 6 bases, leaving 14 bases between them. This CDR3 is CARSELPSGELFF. CDR3 DNA sequence: TGTGCCAGAAGTGAACTTCCCTCCGGGGAGCTGTTTTTT. The full variable domain, with the rest looked up from reference TRBV13 and TRBJ2-2, is AAGVIQSPRHLIKEKRETATLKCYPIPRHDTVYWYQQGPGQDPQFLISFYEKMQSDKGSIPDRFSAQQFSDYHSELNMSSLELGDSALYFCARSELPSGELFFGEGSRLTVL.

The CDR3 protein is CASSSQGSKTQYF. CDR3 sequence (DNA): TGTGCCAGCAGTTCACAGGGTAGCAAGACCCAGTACTTC. The chain links TRBV12-3 or TRBV12-4 to TRBJ2-5, with D maybe TRBD1 (6 bases). The CDR3 contains 13 residues. V was cut by 4 bases and J by 6 bases, with 12 bases left in between.

V and J are TRBV20-1 and TRBJ2-5; D is tentatively TRBD1 or TRBD2 (6 bases each). The CDR3 runs to 13 residues. The V and J ends lost 5 bases and 5 bases respectively, with 15 bases between them. Germline CDR1 and CDR2: DFQATT and SNEGSKA (reference sequence). CDR3 residues: CSAGVGGLETQYF. The CDR3 coding sequence is TGCAGTGCTGGGGTGGGGGGCCTGGAGACCCAGTACTTC.

This clonotype was observed a few times. The genes are TRBV27 and TRBJ2-7; 8 positions agree with TRBD2. Losses at the gene ends were 5 bases for V and 5 bases for J; bases not matched to a gene: 8. The CDR3 contains 14 residues. The V gene's germline CDR1 is MNHEY and CDR2 SMNVEV (reference sequence). This CDR3 reads CASSPGASGHEQYF. CDR3 in DNA: TGTGCCAGCAGTCCTGGCGCTAGCGGGCACGAGCAGTACTTC.

The chain recombines TRBV4-1 with TRBJ2-3; 7 bases map to TRBD1. With 0 bases clipped from V and 4 bases from J, the junction kept 7 bases outside the gene matches. This CDR3 region has 16 residues. Looked up from germline, CDR1 is MGHRA and CDR2 is YSYEKL. The chain's CDR3 is CASSQDQGVGADTQYF. The CDR3 coding sequence is TGCGCCAGCAGCCAAGATCAGGGGGTGGGTGCAGATACGCAGTATTTT.